This is a list of T cell receptor beta chains from one sample in a study of early T cells in non-severe SARS-CoV-2 infection. One entry per CDR3 protein, called by TCRdb with MiXCR from the 5' RACE reads. The sample contains about 63,000 distinct CDR3 sequences, approximately 12% of which appear only once. Sequenced material: whole blood. The receptors were sampled from an adult who was a healthcare worker with PCR-confirmed SARS-CoV-2 infection or an uninfected control (not recorded which). The CDR3 runs from the conserved cysteine through the conserved F or W. D genes are given only for firm matches. Clone size, where shown, is once, few, many, or a class for clones that have expanded.

V	J	D	length	size	CDR3	DNA
TRBV18	TRBJ2-7	TRBD2	13	many	CASSPGDYYEQYF	TGTGCCAGCTCACCAGGGGACTACTACGAGCAGTACTTC
TRBV7-3	TRBJ1-5	NA	14	many	CASSSLYSNQPQHF	TGTGCCAGCAGCTCTCTTTATAGCAATCAGCCCCAGCATTTT
TRBV7-8	TRBJ1-6	NA	16	NA	CASSLGDPSYNSPLHF	TGTGCCAGCAGCTTAGGGGACCCCTCCTATAATTCACCCCTCCACTTT
TRBV5-4	TRBJ2-7	TRBD1	15	NA	CASSSAGTGPYEQYF	TGTGCCAGCAGCTCCGCCGGGACAGGGCCCTACGAGCAGTACTTC
TRBV7-7	TRBJ2-1	NA	13	many	CASSLVVGDEQFF	TGTGCCAGCAGCTTAGTGGTGGGGGATGAGCAGTTCTTC
TRBV6-6	TRBJ2-4	NA	11	few	CASSYSGFQYF	TGTGCCAGCAGTTACTCGGGTTTTCAGTACTTC
TRBV12-3/TRBV12-4	TRBJ1-1	NA	16	many	CASSHGQRDPNTEAFF	TGTGCCAGCAGTCATGGACAGCGGGACCCTAACACTGAAGCTTTCTTT
TRBV11-1	TRBJ2-3	NA	15	NA	CASSPGTGLSDTQYF	TGTGCCAGCAGCCCCGGGACTGGACTGTCAGATACGCAGTATTTT
TRBV29-1	TRBJ1-1	TRBD1	13	NA	CSVRTGEHTEAFF	TGCAGCGTAAGGACAGGGGAGCACACTGAAGCTTTCTTT
TRBV10-2	TRBJ2-5	NA	16	many	CASSEASRGNQETQYF	TGCGCCAGCAGTGAAGCCTCGCGGGGCAACCAAGAGACCCAGTACTTC
TRBV5-1	TRBJ2-7	NA	14	NA	CASSLVFGAYEQYF	TGCGCCAGCAGCTTGGTATTCGGAGCCTACGAGCAGTACTTC
TRBV12-3/TRBV12-4	TRBJ1-2	NA	13	many	CASTRQGNYGYTF	TGTGCCAGCACCCGCCAGGGGAACTATGGCTACACCTTC
TRBV7-2	TRBJ2-3	NA	12	many	CASSWTLDTQYF	TGTGCCAGCAGCTGGACGTTGGATACGCAGTATTTT
TRBV3-1	TRBJ2-7	TRBD1	14	NA	CASSDGTEGYEQYF	TGTGCCAGCAGCGACGGGACAGAAGGCTACGAGCAGTACTTC
TRBV20-1	TRBJ2-7	TRBD2	13	many	CSAKRGGTYEQYF	TGCAGTGCCAAACGGGGGGGCACCTACGAGCAGTACTTC
TRBV4-1	TRBJ2-1	TRBD2	18	many	CASSQGTSSGGFYNEQFF	TGCGCCAGCAGCCAAGGGACCTCTAGCGGGGGTTTCTACAATGAGCAGTTCTTC
TRBV5-1	TRBJ2-6	TRBD1	18	NA	CASSPRTGGYSGANVLTF	TGCGCCAGCAGCCCGCGGACAGGGGGCTACTCTGGGGCCAACGTCCTGACTTTC
TRBV7-6	TRBJ2-1	TRBD1	13	many	CASKGQGYNEQFF	TGTGCCAGCAAGGGACAGGGCTACAATGAGCAGTTCTTC
TRBV2	TRBJ2-5	TRBD1	14	NA	CASGSGQGQQAQYF	TGTGCCAGCGGGTCCGGACAGGGGCAACAGGCCCAGTACTTC
TRBV7-3	TRBJ2-3	NA	14	NA	CASSLLGSTDTQYF	TGTGCCAGCAGCCTACTCGGGAGCACAGATACGCAGTATTTT
TRBV6-6	TRBJ1-5	NA	15	few	CASRWGQNSNQPQHF	TGTGCCAGCAGATGGGGGCAGAATAGCAATCAGCCCCAGCATTTT
TRBV3-1	TRBJ2-1	NA	12	NA	CASSQGLTEQFF	TGTGCCAGCAGCCAAGGTTTAACTGAGCAGTTCTTC
TRBV4-2	TRBJ2-5	NA	14	NA	CASSQGGGQETQYF	TGTGCCAGCAGCCAGGGGGGTGGGCAAGAGACCCAGTACTTC
TRBV4-1	TRBJ1-2	NA	15	many	CASSQDLRANYGYTF	TGCGCCAGCAGCCAAGACCTACGAGCTAACTATGGCTACACCTTC
TRBV5-1	TRBJ2-7	NA	12	NA	CASSFGGYEQYF	TGCGCCAGCAGCTTCGGGGGATACGAGCAGTACTTC
TRBV7-2	TRBJ1-1	NA	14	many	CASRLVAVNTEAFF	TGTGCCAGCAGATTGGTGGCGGTGAACACTGAAGCTTTCTTT
TRBV7-2	TRBJ2-2	NA	12	NA	CASSWSGRELFF	TGTGCCAGCAGTTGGAGCGGCAGGGAGCTGTTTTTT
TRBV4-3	TRBJ2-7	NA	14	few	CASSQDQGGYEQYF	TGCGCCAGCAGCCAAGATCAGGGGGGGTACGAGCAGTACTTC
TRBV27	TRBJ2-7	NA	11	once	CASSFTGKQYF	TGTGCCAGCAGTTTCACAGGCAAGCAGTACTTC
TRBV5-1	TRBJ2-7	NA	12	few	CASSLDDYEQYF	TGCGCCAGCAGCCTGGACGACTACGAGCAGTACTTC
TRBV30	TRBJ2-7	NA	10	NA	CAWSVTEQYF	TGTGCCTGGAGTGTTACCGAGCAGTACTTC
TRBV10-2	TRBJ1-4	NA	13	many	CASREDIREKLFF	TGCGCCAGCAGGGAGGACATTAGGGAAAAACTGTTTTTT
TRBV5-1	TRBJ1-1	NA	15	NA	CASSLAQAGNTEAFF	TGCGCCAGCAGCTTGGCCCAGGCGGGTAACACTGAAGCTTTCTTT
TRBV20-1	TRBJ1-2	NA	12	few	CSASPRVGGYTF	TGCAGTGCTAGCCCGAGGGTGGGCGGCTACACCTTC
TRBV10-2	TRBJ2-7	TRBD1	14	NA	CASSATGMMYEQYF	TGCGCCAGCAGTGCGACAGGGATGATGTACGAGCAGTACTTC
TRBV7-2	TRBJ1-2	TRBD1	15	few	CASSDWDRGAFGYTF	TGTGCCAGCAGCGATTGGGACAGAGGGGCCTTTGGCTACACCTTC
TRBV7-8	TRBJ2-1	TRBD2	16	many	CASSPAVQRGGNEQFF	TGTGCCAGCAGTCCTGCAGTCCAGCGGGGGGGCAATGAGCAGTTCTTC
TRBV12-3/TRBV12-4	TRBJ1-2	NA	11	few	CASSFGAGYTF	TGTGCCAGCAGTTTTGGCGCTGGCTACACCTTC
TRBV7-3	TRBJ2-7	NA	13	once	CASSLGTVNEQYF	TGTGCCAGCAGCTTGGGGACTGTCAACGAGCAGTACTTC
TRBV12-3/TRBV12-4	TRBJ2-3	TRBD2	16	NA	CASNLRRGDRQDTQYF	TGTGCCAGCAACCTTCGGCGGGGGGACCGACAGGATACGCAGTATTTT
TRBV12-3/TRBV12-4	TRBJ2-2	NA	16	few	CASSFSISQTTGELFF	TGTGCCAGCAGTTTTTCGATTTCACAGACCACCGGGGAGCTGTTTTTT
TRBV4-1	TRBJ2-1	TRBD2	15	few	CASSQSGGAYNEQFF	TGCGCCAGCAGCCAAAGCGGGGGGGCCTACAATGAGCAGTTCTTC
TRBV11-2	TRBJ1-4	NA	14	many	CASSRVATNEKLFF	TGTGCCAGCAGCCGGGTTGCAACTAATGAAAAACTGTTTTTT
TRBV20-1	TRBJ1-1	NA	16	NA	CSASGGAGRYNTEAFF	TGCAGTGCTAGCGGGGGCGCGGGCAGATACAACACTGAAGCTTTCTTT
TRBV6-5	TRBJ1-1	NA	12	many	CASKQLNTEAFF	TGTGCCAGCAAACAGTTGAACACTGAAGCTTTCTTT
TRBV3-1	TRBJ1-1	NA	13	NA	CASSQGVGDTAFF	TGTGCCAGCAGCCAGGGGGTGGGAGATACGGCTTTCTTT
TRBV10-3	TRBJ2-5	NA	12	few	CAISELEETQYF	TGTGCCATCAGTGAGCTCGAGGAGACCCAGTACTTC
TRBV20-1	TRBJ2-1	TRBD2	17	many	CSAMTSGGPSSYNEQFF	TGCAGTGCTATGACTAGCGGGGGGCCCAGCTCCTACAATGAGCAGTTCTTC
TRBV5-5	TRBJ1-5	NA	13	few	CASSIQINQPQHF	TGTGCCAGCAGCATACAAATCAATCAGCCCCAGCATTTT